Listed below are T cell receptor beta chains from one sample, sequenced in a study of CD4 T cells in relation to SARS-CoV-2 and coronaviruses. Measured with immunoSEQ multiplex PCR; TCRdb has only the in-frame clones, and not every one. The sample yields tens of thousands of clones, about three quarters seen once. Their target antigens are unknown. Input material: memory CD4+ T cells from PBMCs, cultured in vitro. Every receptor here comes from an adult with COVID-19. Each CDR3 is given with its conserved first and last residue. A D gene is named only where the DNA matches it firmly. Size is stated for part of the rows, as once, few or many counts, or as a class when the clone is expanded.

d_gene	v_gene	j_gene	abundance	CDR3aa	CDR3nt
TRBD2	TRBV18	TRBJ2-1	-	CASSPGAGGYYNEQFF	TGTGCCAGCTCACCTGGGGCGGGGGGCTACTACAATGAGCAGTTCTTC
-	TRBV11-2	TRBJ1-1	-	CASSSRTGYAFF	TGTGCCAGCAGCTCAAGAACAGGTTACGCTTTCTTT
-	TRBV15	TRBJ2-1	-	CATSEGRGWGLEFF	TGTGCCACCAGCGAGGGACGGGGTTGGGGTTTGGAGTTCTTC
-	TRBV9	TRBJ1-5	few	CASSASGSGQPQHF	TGTGCCAGCAGCGCCTCAGGGTCGGGTCAGCCCCAGCATTTT
-	TRBV7-9	TRBJ1-4	once	CASSLTGLLANEKLFF	TGTGCCAGCAGCTTAACGGGGTTGCTAGCTAATGAAAAACTGTTTTTT
TRBD1	TRBV6-6	TRBJ2-7	-	CASRSGTGGAYEQYF	TGTGCCAGCAGGTCCGGGACAGGGGGCGCCTACGAGCAGTACTTC
-	TRBV4-1	TRBJ1-4	-	CASSQGEGTRELFF	TGCGCCAGCAGCCAAGGTGAGGGTACCCGGGAACTGTTTTTT
-	TRBV7-2	TRBJ2-3	few	CASREAVVTDTQYF	TGTGCCAGCAGGGAGGCCGTAGTCACAGATACGCAGTATTTT
-	TRBV28	TRBJ2-5	-	CASRQGRETQYF	TGTGCCAGCAGACAGGGCAGGGAGACCCAGTACTTC
-	TRBV7-2	TRBJ2-5	-	CASSSYSDRQETQYF	TGTGCCAGCAGCTCTTACTCCGACAGACAAGAGACCCAGTACTTC
-	TRBV6-2/TRBV6-3	TRBJ1-2	-	CASSRGTFESYGYTF	TGTGCCAGCAGTCGAGGGACATTTGAAAGCTATGGCTACACCTTC
-	TRBV30	TRBJ2-3	-	CAWSDGLSTDTQYF	TGTGCCTGGAGTGACGGACTAAGCACAGATACGCAGTATTTT
-	TRBV18	TRBJ2-6	-	CASSPGGGSGANVLTF	TGTGCCAGCTCCCCCGGTGGGGGCTCTGGGGCCAACGTCCTGACTTTC
-	TRBV7-2	TRBJ2-3	-	CASSLMRVSTDTQYF	TGTGCCAGCAGCTTAATGAGAGTTAGCACAGATACGCAGTATTTT
TRBD2	TRBV7-2	TRBJ2-7	-	CASSLVEGGSEQYF	TGTGCCAGCAGCTTAGTTGAGGGCGGGAGCGAGCAGTACTTC
-	TRBV28	TRBJ1-4	-	CASSFGNEKLFF	TGTGCCAGCAGTTTCGGTAATGAAAAACTGTTTTTT
-	TRBV21-1	TRBJ1-2	-	CASSIKGASDYGYTF	TGTGCCAGCAGCATTAAAGGGGCGTCGGACTATGGCTACACCTTC
TRBD1	TRBV6-5	TRBJ2-1	-	CASLRSGTGRWEQFF	TGTGCCAGCCTGAGATCCGGGACAGGGCGATGGGAGCAGTTCTTC
TRBD1	TRBV5-4	TRBJ1-2	few	CASTWDRTPHGYTF	TGTGCCAGCACCTGGGACAGGACTCCCCATGGCTACACCTTC
-	TRBV20-1	TRBJ2-1	-	CSARDTNEQFF	TGCAGTGCTAGAGATACCAATGAGCAGTTCTTC
TRBD2	TRBV5-1	TRBJ2-1	few	CASSFDSGNNEQFF	TGCGCCAGCAGCTTTGATAGCGGGAACAATGAGCAGTTCTTC
-	TRBV9	TRBJ2-7	-	CASSVGILSSQEQYF	TGTGCCAGCAGCGTAGGAATCTTGAGTTCTCAGGAGCAGTACTTC
-	TRBV30	TRBJ2-1	-	CAWNVRPAHNEQFF	TGTGCCTGGAATGTACGGCCAGCTCACAATGAGCAGTTCTTC
-	TRBV3-1/TRBV3-2	TRBJ1-2	-	CASRMVRDSKLANYGYTF	TGTGCCAGCAGGATGGTCCGGGACTCCAAATTAGCTAACTATGGCTACACCTTC
-	TRBV10-3	TRBJ1-3	-	CAISGAGLISGNTIYF	TGTGCCATCAGTGGGGCAGGTCTTATCTCTGGAAACACCATATATTTT
-	TRBV2	TRBJ2-5	-	CASRGDRLAQETQYF	TGTGCCAGCAGGGGGGACCGACTGGCACAAGAGACCCAGTACTTC
-	TRBV13	TRBJ1-3	-	CASSLSHRPGNTIYF	TGTGCCAGCAGCTTATCTCACAGGCCTGGAAACACCATATATTTT
-	TRBV18	TRBJ1-6	-	CASSPESGVSPLHF	TGTGCCAGCTCACCAGAGTCAGGGGTTTCACCCCTCCACTTT
TRBD2	TRBV5-1	TRBJ2-7	few	CASTNKPGLALEQYF	TGCGCCAGCACCAACAAACCGGGACTAGCCCTCGAGCAGTACTTC
TRBD1	TRBV20-1	TRBJ2-7	-	CSASTGGQAYEQYF	TGCAGTGCTAGTACAGGGGGTCAGGCCTACGAGCAGTACTTC
-	TRBV7-2	TRBJ1-5	once	CASSNRFNQPQHF	TGTGCCAGCAGCAACAGATTTAACCAGCCCCAGCATTTT
TRBD1	TRBV18	TRBJ2-3	-	CASSPGQGGNTQYF	TGTGCCAGCTCACCAGGACAGGGCGGAAATACGCAGTATTTT
TRBD2	TRBV7-3	TRBJ2-1	-	CASSLKGGLAGPNEQFF	TGTGCCAGCAGCTTAAAAGGGGGACTAGCGGGACCAAATGAGCAGTTCTTC
-	TRBV6-6	TRBJ2-2	-	CASSYRTGELFF	TGTGCCAGCAGTTACAGGACCGGGGAGCTGTTTTTT
TRBD2	TRBV5-1	TRBJ2-1	-	CASSSLAGGRNEQFF	TGCGCCAGCAGCTCCCTAGCGGGAGGGCGAAATGAGCAGTTCTTC
-	TRBV2	TRBJ1-1	-	CASSRDGNTEAFF	TGTGCCAGCAGTCGTGACGGGAACACTGAAGCTTTCTTT
TRBD2	TRBV7-9	TRBJ2-3	few	CASRPRLAGRKSTDTQYF	TGTGCCAGCAGGCCGCGGCTAGCGGGACGGAAGAGCACAGATACGCAGTATTTT
TRBD2	TRBV2	TRBJ2-3	-	CASSKLAGVGGTDTQYF	TGTGCCAGCAGCAAATTAGCGGGAGTGGGTGGCACAGATACGCAGTATTTT
-	TRBV28	TRBJ2-2	-	CASSFSGPPGTGELFF	TGTGCCAGCAGTTTTTCCGGGCCACCGGGCACCGGGGAGCTGTTTTTT
-	TRBV9	TRBJ1-3	-	CASSPRRGTLGNTIYF	TGTGCCAGCAGCCCTAGACGAGGGACCCTTGGAAACACCATATATTTT
-	TRBV19	TRBJ1-5	-	CASSTDRIGWNQPQHF	TGTGCCAGTAGTACCGACAGAATAGGGTGGAATCAGCCCCAGCATTTT